The 22 T cell receptor beta chains listed next were all sequenced from one sample in a study of blood T cell repertoires in COVID-19. Clones were sequenced by immunoSEQ multiplex PCR, and TCRdb holds only the in-frame ones, with some missing. Of approximately 190,000 clones listed, 83% were seen once; the top ten hold about 6%. The sample taken for sequencing was peripheral blood. All receptors come from a woman in her thirties or forties with acute or convalescent COVID-19.

The J gene is TRBJ1-1, the V gene TRBV7-9; D is perhaps TRBD1 (6 bases). CDR3 length: 13 amino acids. CDR1 and CDR2 (germline): SEHNR, FQNEAQ (reference sequence). The V gene lost 4 bases and the J gene lost 4 bases, with 10 bases spanning the gap. The chain's CDR3 is CASSSGRGTEAFF. The CDR3 coding sequence is TGTGCCAGCAGCTCCGGCAGGGGCACTGAAGCTTTCTTT.

A few counts support this clone. The V gene is TRBV7-2, the J gene TRBJ2-1; 11 bases are a match to TRBD2. Germline CDR1 SGHTA, CDR2 FQGNSA. CDR3 size: 16 residues. V lost 0 bases and J lost 6; bases outside the gene matches: 4. This CDR3 reads CASSLALAGALNEQFF. The CDR3 coding sequence is TGTGCCAGCAGCTTAGCACTAGCGGGAGCCCTCAATGAGCAGTTCTTC.

This clone showed up just a few times. In DNA form, the CDR3 reads TGTGCCAGCAGTCGATTACAGGGAGTTTCTGAAGCTTTCTTT. Its protein is CASSRLQGVSEAFF. The chain has TRBV28 and TRBJ1-1; D possibly corresponds to TRBD1 (6 bases). V was shortened by 5 bases and J by 6 bases, with 16 bases between the two germline ends. The V gene's germline CDR1 is MDHEN and CDR2 SYDVKM. There are 14 residues in the CDR3.

The chain has TRBV29-1 and TRBJ2-5, with D perhaps TRBD1 (5 bases). The V end lost 5 bases, the J end lost 4 bases, and 11 bases lay between the germline ends. The length of the CDR3 is 12 residues. The germline V gene encodes CDR1 SQVTM and CDR2 ANQGSEA. CDR3 region: CSVLGPSETQYF. The CDR3 coding sequence is TGCAGCGTTCTGGGGCCCTCAGAGACCCAGTACTTC.

Turning to this clone: Other DNA sequences in the same sample also yield this CDR3. The rearrangement links TRBV2 to TRBJ2-5; 7 bases fit TRBD1. From germline, CDR1 is SNHLY and CDR2 FYNNEI. This CDR3 contains 13 residues. Trimming took 7 bases from V and 2 from J; bases not matched to a gene: 4. This CDR3 reads CASTPTGQETQYF. The CDR3 bases are TGTGCCAGCACCCCGACAGGGCAAGAGACCCAGTACTTC.

This rearrangement joins TRBV3-1 (or the pseudogene TRBV3-2) to TRBJ1-5; D is unclear. CDR3 size: 13 residues. Germline V gives CDR1 LGHDT, CDR2 YNNKEL (reference sequence). V gave up 1 base and J gave up 3 bases, with 4 bases separating them. This CDR3 reads CASSQGDNQPQHF. Here the CDR3 DNA reads TGTGCCAGCAGCCAAGGAGACAATCAGCCCCAGCATTTT.

The chain employs TRBV10-3 and TRBJ1-1, with 10 nucleotides matching TRBD1. The CDR3 has 16 residues. Germline loops: CDR1 ENHRY, CDR2 SYGVKD. J lost 5 bases, V lost 6 bases, and 12 bases had no gene match. The CDR3 is CAISLFGQGGETEAFF. CDR3 DNA sequence: TGTGCCATCAGCCTTTTCGGACAGGGGGGTGAGACTGAAGCTTTCTTT.

The V and J genes are TRBV9 and TRBJ1-2, with TRBD1 matching over 8 bases. The V segment lost 3 bases and the J segment 3 bases; nucleotides outside the gene matches: 7. CDR1 is SGDLS, CDR2 YYNGEE, per germline. CDR3 length: 15 amino acids. The CDR3 nucleotides read TGTGCCAGCAGCGCGGTGGACAGGGCGTACTATGGCTACACCTTC. Amino acids: CASSAVDRAYYGYTF.

Here the CDR3 reads CASSDGGKFNEQFF. DNA of the CDR3: TGCGCCAGCAGTGATGGAGGGAAATTCAATGAGCAGTTCTTC. V and J are TRBV10-1 and TRBJ2-1; D may be TRBD2 (6 bases). CDR3 size: 14 residues. V lost 3 bases and J 6 bases, leaving 12 bases between the germline ends. Germline V gene lookup returns CDR1 WNHNN and CDR2 SYGVQD (reference sequence).

This sequence joins TRBV28 and TRBJ1-1; D gene unclear. CDR1 is MDHEN and CDR2 is SYDVKM in the germline V gene. The CDR3 contains 14 residues. The V gene lost 3 bases and the J gene lost 5 bases, with 13 bases spanning the gap. Here the CDR3 reads CASSFRGGLTEAFF. CDR3 bases: TGTGCCAGCAGTTTTCGAGGAGGGTTAACTGAAGCTTTCTTT. The full variable domain, its missing parts supplied by reference TRBV28 and TRBJ1-1, is DVKVTQSSRYLVKRTGEKVFLECVQDMDHENMFWYRQDPGLGLRLIYFSYDVKMKEKGDIPEGYSVSREKKERFSLILESASTNQTSMYLCASSFRGGLTEAFFGQGTRLTVV.

The genes are TRBV6-4 and TRBJ2-2; D gene uncertain. The CDR3 covers 13 residues. V was shortened by 10 bases and J by 4 bases, with 13 bases between the two germline ends. Germline-derived CDR1 and CDR2 are MRHNA and SNTAGT. CDR3 DNA: TGTGCCACCATAGACACCTTCACCGGGGAGCTGTTTTTT. It codes for CATIDTFTGELFF.

Within the sample, this clone is medium-sized (0.01 to 0.1%). The chain carries TRBV3-1 (or the pseudogene TRBV3-2) and TRBJ2-2, with a possible D match to TRBD2 (6 bases). The germline V gene has CDR1 LGHDT and CDR2 YNNKEL (reference sequence). The V and J ends lost 3 bases and 6 bases respectively, with 14 bases between them. This CDR3 has 15 residues. The CDR3, as DNA: TGTGCCAGCAGCCACAAGTACTCGGGAGCCGGGGAGCTGTTTTTT. Translating gives CASSHKYSGAGELFF.

The rearrangement uses TRBV5-1 and TRBJ2-3, with D possibly TRBD2 on 7 matching bases. This CDR3 comprises 15 residues. V gave up 4 bases and J gave up 2 bases, with 14 bases separating them. CDR1 and CDR2 (germline): SGHRS, YFSETQ. CDR3 in amino acids: CASSRAGATTDTQYF. The CDR3 DNA follows: TGCGCCAGCAGCCGGGCGGGGGCTACCACAGATACGCAGTATTTT.

The chain is built from TRBV18 and TRBJ2-7, with a tentative D call TRBD2 (6 bases). This CDR3 has 13 amino acids. Between the trimmed V and J ends, which lost 3 bases and 9 bases, there was a span of 15 bases. Germline V lookup: CDR1 KGHSH, CDR2 LQKENI. Written as DNA, the CDR3 is TGTGCCAGCTCACCCACCGGGGGAAGGGGGCAGTACTTC. This codes for CASSPTGGRGQYF.

V is TRBV27 and J is TRBJ1-5; no definite D call. Trimming removed 7 bases from V and 7 bases from J, with 14 bases in between. This CDR3 comprises 13 residues. Germline V gene lookup returns CDR1 MNHEY and CDR2 SMNVEV (reference sequence). The CDR3: CASKPGLWQPQHF. The CDR3 DNA follows: TGTGCCAGCAAACCGGGTTTGTGGCAGCCCCAGCATTTT.

The rearrangement joins TRBV3-1 (or the pseudogene TRBV3-2) to TRBJ1-1, with TRBD1 matching 7 bases. The CDR3 extends over 16 amino acids. Trimming at V came to 4 bases and at J to 0 bases, leaving 8 bases not matched to a gene. Germline lookup yields CDR1 LGHDT and CDR2 YNNKEL (reference sequence). This CDR3 reads CASSLIKGAMNTEAFF. The CDR3 bases are TGTGCCAGCAGCCTAATAAAGGGGGCGATGAACACTGAAGCTTTCTTT.

The chain links TRBV5-4 to TRBJ2-3; 9 nucleotides line up with TRBD2. The J segment lost 2 bases and the V segment lost 5 bases, leaving 3 bases of the junction unmatched. CDR1 is SGHNT, CDR2 YYREEE, per germline (reference sequence). The CDR3 covers 14 residues. The CDR3 sequence: CASRSSGNTDTQYF. CDR3 sequence (DNA): TGTGCCAGCAGATCTAGCGGGAACACAGATACGCAGTATTTT.

CDR3 sequence reads: CASSEGTVAFLYEQYF. In nucleotides, the CDR3 is TGTGCCAGCAGTGAAGGAACAGTAGCGTTTCTCTACGAGCAGTACTTC. The J gene is TRBJ2-7, the V gene TRBV2, with D tentatively TRBD2 (5 bases). V gave up 1 base and J gave up 3 bases, with 16 bases separating them. CDR1 is SNHLY, CDR2 FYNNEI, per germline. The CDR3 consists of 16 residues.

The rearrangement uses TRBV7-8 and TRBJ2-7, with D possibly TRBD2 on 7 matching bases. CDR3 length: 14 amino acids. Germline CDR1 SGHVS, CDR2 FQNEAQ. The V end lost 5 bases, the J end lost 0 bases, and 11 bases lay between the germline ends. The CDR3 DNA sequence: TGTGCCAGCAGCCAGCGGGACACCTCCTACGAGCAGTACTTC. Protein product: CASSQRDTSYEQYF.

J is TRBJ1-4 and V is TRBV21-1; the DNA was not compared with TRBD1, the D call given in the table. TRBV21-1 is recorded as a pseudogene. The CDR3 loop spans 17 amino acids. CDR3 DNA sequence: TGTGCCAGCAGCAATCCAGGGTGGAAAGGAACTAATGAAAAACTGTTTTTT. Its protein is CASSNPGWKGTNEKLFF.

The gene calls are TRBV2 and TRBJ1-5; maybe TRBD1 (6 bases). The CDR3 consists of 14 residues. The V gene's germline CDR1 is SNHLY and CDR2 FYNNEI. V lost 8 bases, J lost 6 bases, and 17 bases lay in between. The CDR3 region has the DNA TGTGCCAGCGCGAGAAGACAGGTTGGTCAGCCCCAGCATTTT. Protein product: CASARRQVGQPQHF.

J is TRBJ2-2 and V is TRBV9; TRBD2 is a possible D gene (5 bases). The germline V gene encodes CDR1 SGDLS and CDR2 YYNGEE. Deletions cut 0 bases from V and 3 bases from J, with 9 bases between. The CDR3 extends over 15 amino acids. CDR3 nucleotide sequence: TGTGCCAGCAGCGTAGAACCCGGGGACACCGGGGAGCTGTTTTTT. Translated, it gives CASSVEPGDTGELFF.